This T cell receptor (beta chain) was sequenced for a study of monozygotic twins with inflammatory bowel disease. CDR1 ENHRY and CDR2 SYGVKD come from the germline V gene. This CDR3 comprises 15 residues. About 3,200 ng of total RNA went into each TCR library. TCRdb reprocessed the 5' RACE reads, with one entry per CDR3 protein and no DNA. The sample has approximately 420,000 distinct CDR3 sequences; the top ten hold less than 2.5%. The source is a human donor with ulcerative colitis or Crohn's disease, or a healthy co-twin of an affected twin (not recorded which). Sample: blood. The chain carries TRBV10-3 and TRBJ2-3; TCRdb's D gene call, TRBD1, goes unchecked for lack of DNA. This chain's CDR3 is CAISGARGSTDTQYF.